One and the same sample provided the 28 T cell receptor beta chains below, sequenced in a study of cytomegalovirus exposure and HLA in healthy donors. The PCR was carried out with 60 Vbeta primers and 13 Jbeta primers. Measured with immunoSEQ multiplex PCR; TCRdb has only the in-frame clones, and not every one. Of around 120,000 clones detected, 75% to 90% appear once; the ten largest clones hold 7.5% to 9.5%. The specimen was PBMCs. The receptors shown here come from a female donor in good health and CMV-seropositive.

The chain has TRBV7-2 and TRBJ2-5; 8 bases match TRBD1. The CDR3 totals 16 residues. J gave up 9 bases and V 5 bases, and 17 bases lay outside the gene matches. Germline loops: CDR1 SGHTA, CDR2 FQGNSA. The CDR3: CASSARQGTIITAQYF. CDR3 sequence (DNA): TGTGCCAGCAGCGCGAGACAGGGGACCATCATCACTGCCCAGTACTTC.

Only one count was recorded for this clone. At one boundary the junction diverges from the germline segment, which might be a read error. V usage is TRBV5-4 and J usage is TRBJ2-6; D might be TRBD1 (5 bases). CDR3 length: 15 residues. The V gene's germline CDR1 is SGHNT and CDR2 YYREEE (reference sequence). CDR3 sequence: CASSPNPSGASVLTF. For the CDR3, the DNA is TGTGCCAGCAGCCCGAACCCATCTGGGGCCAGCGTCCTGACTTTC.

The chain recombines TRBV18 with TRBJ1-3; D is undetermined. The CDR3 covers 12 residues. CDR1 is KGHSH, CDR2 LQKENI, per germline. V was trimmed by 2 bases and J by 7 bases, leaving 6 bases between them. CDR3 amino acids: CASSPSSNTIYF. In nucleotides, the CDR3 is TGTGCCAGCTCACCATCATCCAACACCATATATTTT.

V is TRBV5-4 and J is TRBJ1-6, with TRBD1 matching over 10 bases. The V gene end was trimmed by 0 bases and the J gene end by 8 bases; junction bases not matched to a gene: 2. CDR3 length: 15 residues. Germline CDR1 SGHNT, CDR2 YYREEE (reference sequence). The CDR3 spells CASSLGGQGDSPLHF. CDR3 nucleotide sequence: TGTGCCAGCAGCTTGGGAGGACAGGGGGATTCACCCCTCCACTTT.

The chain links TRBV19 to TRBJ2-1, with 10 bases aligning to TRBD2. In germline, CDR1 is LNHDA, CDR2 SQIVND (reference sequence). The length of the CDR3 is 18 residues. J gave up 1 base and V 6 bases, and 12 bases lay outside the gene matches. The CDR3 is CASSQRGGAFGSYNEQFF. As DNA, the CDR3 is TGTGCCAGTAGCCAGCGGGGGGGCGCATTCGGATCCTACAATGAGCAGTTCTTC.

CDR3 amino acids: CASSLPGDSNQPQHF. The CDR3 DNA reads as TGTGCCAGCAGCTTACCGGGAGATAGCAATCAGCCCCAGCATTTT. This chain joins TRBV7-9 and TRBJ1-5, with D uncertain. In germline, CDR1 is SEHNR, CDR2 FQNEAQ (reference sequence). Trimming removed 2 bases from V and 0 bases from J, with 8 bases in between. The length of the CDR3 is 15 residues.

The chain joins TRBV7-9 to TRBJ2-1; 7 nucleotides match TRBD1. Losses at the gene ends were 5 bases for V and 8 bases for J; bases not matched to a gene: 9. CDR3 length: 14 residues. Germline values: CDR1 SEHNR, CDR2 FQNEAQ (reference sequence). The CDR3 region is CASSQRQGFDEQFF. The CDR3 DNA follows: TGTGCCAGCAGCCAAAGACAGGGCTTCGATGAGCAGTTCTTC.

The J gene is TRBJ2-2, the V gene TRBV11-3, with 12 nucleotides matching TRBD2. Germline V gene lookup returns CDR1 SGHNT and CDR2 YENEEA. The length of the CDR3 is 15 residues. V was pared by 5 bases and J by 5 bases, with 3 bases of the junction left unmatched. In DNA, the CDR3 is TGTGCCAGCAGCCCCGGACTAGCGGGGACCGGGGAGCTGTTTTTT. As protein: CASSPGLAGTGELFF. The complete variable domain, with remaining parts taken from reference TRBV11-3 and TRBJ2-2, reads EAGVVQSPRYKIIEKKQPVAFWCNPISGHNTLYWYLQNLGQGPELLIRYENEEAVDDSQLPKDRFSAERLKGVDSTLKIQPAELGDSAVYLCASSPGLAGTGELFFGEGSRLTVL.

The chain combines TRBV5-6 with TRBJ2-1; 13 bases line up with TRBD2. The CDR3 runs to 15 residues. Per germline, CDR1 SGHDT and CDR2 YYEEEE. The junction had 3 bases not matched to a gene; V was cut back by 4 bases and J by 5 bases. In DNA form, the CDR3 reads TGTGCCAGCAGCCCAGGGACTAGCGGGGACAATGAGCAGTTCTTC. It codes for CASSPGTSGDNEQFF.

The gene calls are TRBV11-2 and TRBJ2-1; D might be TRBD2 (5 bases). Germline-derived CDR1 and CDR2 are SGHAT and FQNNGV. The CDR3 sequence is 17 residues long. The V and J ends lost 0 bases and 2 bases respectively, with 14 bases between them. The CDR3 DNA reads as TGTGCCAGCAGCTTAGATCTCCGGGCCGGGACCTACAATGAGCAGTTCTTC. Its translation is CASSLDLRAGTYNEQFF.

The CDR3 DNA reads TGTGCCAGCAGGTCCACGGGACTTAACTATGGCTACACCTTC. It is translated as CASRSTGLNYGYTF. The chain combines TRBV6-5 with TRBJ1-2; TRBD1 might be the D (5 bases). The germline V gene encodes CDR1 MNHEY and CDR2 SVGAGI. The CDR3 totals 14 residues. V dropped 6 bases and J dropped 1 base, with 12 bases sitting between them.

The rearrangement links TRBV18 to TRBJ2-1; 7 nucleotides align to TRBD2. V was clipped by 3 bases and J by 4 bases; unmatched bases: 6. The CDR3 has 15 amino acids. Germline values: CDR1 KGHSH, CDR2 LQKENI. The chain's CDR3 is CASSPGAGEYNEQFF. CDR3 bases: TGTGCCAGCTCACCCGGTGCGGGGGAGTACAATGAGCAGTTCTTC.

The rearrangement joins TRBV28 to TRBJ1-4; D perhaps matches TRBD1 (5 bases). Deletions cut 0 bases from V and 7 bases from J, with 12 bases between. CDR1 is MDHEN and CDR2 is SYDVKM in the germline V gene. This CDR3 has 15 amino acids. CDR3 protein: CASSLWGTSAEKLFF. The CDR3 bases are TGTGCCAGCAGTTTATGGGGGACTTCGGCTGAAAAACTGTTTTTT.

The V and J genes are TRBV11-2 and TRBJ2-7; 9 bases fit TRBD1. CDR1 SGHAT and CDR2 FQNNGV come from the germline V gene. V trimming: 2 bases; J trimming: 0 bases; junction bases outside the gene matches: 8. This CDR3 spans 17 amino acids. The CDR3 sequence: CASSLSVGQGSSYEQYF. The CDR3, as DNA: TGTGCCAGCAGCTTAAGTGTGGGACAGGGAAGCTCCTACGAGCAGTACTTC.

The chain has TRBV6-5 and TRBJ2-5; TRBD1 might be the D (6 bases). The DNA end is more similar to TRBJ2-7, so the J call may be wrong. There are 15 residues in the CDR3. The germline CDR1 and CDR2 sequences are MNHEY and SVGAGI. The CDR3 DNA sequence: TGTGCCAGCAGTTTCGCCCTGGGACACAACTACGAGCAGTACTTC. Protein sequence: CASSFALGHNYEQYF.

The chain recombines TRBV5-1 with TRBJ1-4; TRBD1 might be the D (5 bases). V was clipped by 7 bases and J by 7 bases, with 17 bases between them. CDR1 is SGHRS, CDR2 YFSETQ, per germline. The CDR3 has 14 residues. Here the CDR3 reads CASSPRGDGEKLFF. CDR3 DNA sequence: TGCGCCAGCTCGCCAAGGGGCGACGGTGAAAAACTGTTTTTT.

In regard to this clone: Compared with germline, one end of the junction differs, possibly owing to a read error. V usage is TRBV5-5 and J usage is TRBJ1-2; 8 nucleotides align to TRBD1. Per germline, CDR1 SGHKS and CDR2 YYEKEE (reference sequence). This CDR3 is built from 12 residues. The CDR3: CASTLTGALLTF. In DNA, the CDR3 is TGTGCCAGCACCTTGACAGGGGCACTTCTCACCTTC.

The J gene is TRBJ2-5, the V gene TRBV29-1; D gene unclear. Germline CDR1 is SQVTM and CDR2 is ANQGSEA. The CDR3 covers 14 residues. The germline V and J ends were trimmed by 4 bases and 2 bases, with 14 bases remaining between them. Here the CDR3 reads CSVVAGNSQETQYF. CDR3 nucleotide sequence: TGCAGCGTTGTGGCAGGTAATTCTCAAGAGACCCAGTACTTC.

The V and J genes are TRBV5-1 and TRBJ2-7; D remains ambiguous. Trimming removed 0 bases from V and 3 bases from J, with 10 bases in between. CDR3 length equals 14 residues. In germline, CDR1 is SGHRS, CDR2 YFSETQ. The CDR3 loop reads CASSLALSDYEQYF. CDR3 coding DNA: TGCGCCAGCAGCTTGGCCCTATCTGACTACGAGCAGTACTTC.

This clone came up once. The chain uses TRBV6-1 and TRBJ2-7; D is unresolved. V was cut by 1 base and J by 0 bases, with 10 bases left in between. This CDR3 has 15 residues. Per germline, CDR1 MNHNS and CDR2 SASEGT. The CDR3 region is CASSEGLTYSYEQYF. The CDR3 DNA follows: TGTGCCAGCAGTGAAGGTTTAACCTACTCCTACGAGCAGTACTTC.

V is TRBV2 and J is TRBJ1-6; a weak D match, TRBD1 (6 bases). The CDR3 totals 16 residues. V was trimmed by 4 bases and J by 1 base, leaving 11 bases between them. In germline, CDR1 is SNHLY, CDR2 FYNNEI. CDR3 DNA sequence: TGTGCCAGCAGTGTTGGGGGCACGTCCTATAATTCACCCCTCCACTTT. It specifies CASSVGGTSYNSPLHF.

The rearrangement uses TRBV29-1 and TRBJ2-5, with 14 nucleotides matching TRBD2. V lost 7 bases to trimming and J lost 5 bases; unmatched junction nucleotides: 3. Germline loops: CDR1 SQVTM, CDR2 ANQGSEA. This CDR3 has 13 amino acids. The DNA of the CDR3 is TGCAGCGGACGACTAGCGGGGGGGGAGACCCAGTACTTC. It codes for CSGRLAGGETQYF. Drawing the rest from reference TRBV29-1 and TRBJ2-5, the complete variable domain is SAVISQKPSRDICQRGTSLTIQCQVDSQVTMMFWYRQQPGQSLTLIATANQGSEATYESGFVIDKFPISRPNLTFSTLTVSNMSPEDSSIYLCSGRLAGGETQYFGPGTRLLVL.

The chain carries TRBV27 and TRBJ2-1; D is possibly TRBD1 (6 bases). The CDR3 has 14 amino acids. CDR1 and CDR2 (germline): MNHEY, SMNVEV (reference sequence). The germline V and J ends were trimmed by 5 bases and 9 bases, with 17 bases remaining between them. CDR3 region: CASSVQGSPPEQFF. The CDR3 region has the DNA TGTGCCAGCAGTGTACAGGGAAGCCCCCCTGAGCAGTTCTTC.

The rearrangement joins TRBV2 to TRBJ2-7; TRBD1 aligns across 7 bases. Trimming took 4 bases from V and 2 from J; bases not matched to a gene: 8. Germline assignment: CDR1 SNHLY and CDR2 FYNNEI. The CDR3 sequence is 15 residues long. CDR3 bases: TGTGCCAGCAGTGGTATTGGGACAGAGCCCTACGAGCAGTACTTC. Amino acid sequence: CASSGIGTEPYEQYF.

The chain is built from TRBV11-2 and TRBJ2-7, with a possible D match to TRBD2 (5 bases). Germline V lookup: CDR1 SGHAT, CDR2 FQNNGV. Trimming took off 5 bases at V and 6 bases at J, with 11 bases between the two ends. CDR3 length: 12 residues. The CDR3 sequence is CASSRGGLEQYF. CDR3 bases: TGTGCCAGCAGCCGCGGAGGTCTCGAGCAGTACTTC.

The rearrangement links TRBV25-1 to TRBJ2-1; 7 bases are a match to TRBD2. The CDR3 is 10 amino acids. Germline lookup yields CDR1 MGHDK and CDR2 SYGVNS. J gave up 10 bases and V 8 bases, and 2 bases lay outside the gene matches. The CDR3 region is CASRGEEQFF. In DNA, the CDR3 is TGTGCCAGCCGGGGGGAAGAGCAGTTCTTC.

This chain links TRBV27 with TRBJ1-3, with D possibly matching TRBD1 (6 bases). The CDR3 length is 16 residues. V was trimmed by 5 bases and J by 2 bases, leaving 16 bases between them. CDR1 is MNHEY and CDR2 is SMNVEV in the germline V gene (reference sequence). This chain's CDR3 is CASSPMTGIAGNTIYF. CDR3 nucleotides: TGTGCCAGCAGTCCAATGACAGGAATCGCTGGAAACACCATATATTTT.

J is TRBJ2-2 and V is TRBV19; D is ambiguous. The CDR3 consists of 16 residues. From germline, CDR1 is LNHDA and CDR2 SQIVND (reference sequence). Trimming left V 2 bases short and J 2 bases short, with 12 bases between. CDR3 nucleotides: TGTGCCAGTAGTATACAACAGTCGGTTAACACCGGGGAGCTGTTTTTT. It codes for CASSIQQSVNTGELFF.